Following are 18 T cell receptor beta chains from one sample sequenced in a study of beta chain features in type 1 diabetes (dated by TCRdb to the late 2010s). Study-level results and caveats: In all four CD4+ subsets, TCRB CDR3 length was moderately but significantly shorter in type 1 diabetes patients.

Their cognate antigens are unknown. The method behind the library was the immunoSEQ multiplex PCR assay. The High Capacity cDNA Reverse Transcription Kit was used to reverse transcribe all of the isolated RNA, meaning that expressed TCRB transcripts were what got sequenced. In TCRdb, the immuneACCESS table is reduced to in-frame sequences with V and J assigned. These tables do not hold every clone; where another copy was compared, an unresolved V gene accounts for under half, and the others remain unexplained. This sample lists about 650,000 clones; around 11% were detected once. The top ten constitute approximately 0.11% of the sample. The specimen sequenced was naive CD4+ T cells from blood. In light of the paper, this sample's cell subset or site label describes: true naive CD4+ T cells. All receptors derive from a man aged 25-45 years with type 1 diabetes.

As concerns this clone: The junction and the germline gene differ at one end; a read error may be behind it. V and J are TRBV9 and TRBJ2-2; possibly TRBD1 for D (6 bases). The CDR3 is 15 residues long. CDR1 and CDR2 (germline): SGDLS, YYNGEE. The CDR3 sequence is CASSVGAAGTWELFF. DNA of the CDR3: TGTGCCAGCAGCGTGGGGGCGGCGGGCACCTGGGAGCTGTTTTTT. Full variable domain (outside the CDR3, taken from reference TRBV9 and TRBJ2-2): DSGVTQTPKHLITATGQRVTLRCSPRSGDLSVYWYQQSLDQGLQFLIQYYNGEERAKGNILERFSAQQFPDLHSELNLSSLELGDSALYFCASSVGAAGTWELFFGEGSRLTVL.

This clone was recorded a few times. This chain links TRBV9 with TRBJ2-3; 12 bases line up with TRBD2. Germline V CDR1 and CDR2: SGDLS, YYNGEE. The V and J ends lost 3 bases and 6 bases, in that order; junction bases with no gene match: 5. CDR3 length equals 15 residues. The CDR3 sequence is CASSASGGDGDTQYF. In nucleotides, the CDR3 is TGTGCCAGCAGCGCTAGCGGGGGGGATGGCGATACGCAGTATTTT.

The J gene is TRBJ2-3, the V gene TRBV7-9; no definite D call. The germline V gene has CDR1 SEHNR and CDR2 FQNEAQ (reference sequence). The V end lost 5 bases, the J end lost 3 bases, and 9 bases lay between the germline ends. The CDR3 runs 13 residues. DNA for the CDR3: TGTGCCAGCAGCGCAGGTTTGACAGATACGCAGTATTTT. Amino acid sequence: CASSAGLTDTQYF.

This clone has just a few counts. V gene TRBV5-6 combines with J gene TRBJ1-3, with D possibly matching TRBD1 (5 bases). This CDR3 region has 14 residues. Germline lookup yields CDR1 SGHDT and CDR2 YYEEEE. V was shortened by 5 bases and J by 0 bases, with 9 bases between the two germline ends. In DNA, the CDR3 is TGTGCCAGCAGACGACAGTCCTCTGGAAACACCATATATTTT. Its protein product is CASRRQSSGNTIYF.

The table lists this clone with a few counts. The chain joins TRBV28 to TRBJ2-2; maybe TRBD2 (7 bases). Trimming removed 8 bases at V and 3 bases at J, with 19 bases between. The CDR3 has 16 amino acids. Germline values: CDR1 MDHEN, CDR2 SYDVKM. The CDR3 nucleotides are TGTGCCAGCGTGGCCCTGGCGGGGGCGTACACCGGGGAGCTGTTTTTT. Protein: CASVALAGAYTGELFF.

This clone turned up a few times. The chain recombines TRBV28 with TRBJ1-2, with D unclear. Germline CDR1 reads MDHEN; CDR2 reads SYDVKM. V was pared by 3 bases and J by 0 bases, with 8 bases between. There are 14 residues in the CDR3. Written as DNA, the CDR3 is TGTGCCAGCAGTTTGGGCAGAGCTAACTATGGCTACACCTTC. This codes for CASSLGRANYGYTF.

This clone was observed a few times. CDR3 residues: CASSAGQNTDTQYF. DNA of the CDR3: TGCGCCAGCAGCGCGGGACAGAACACAGATACGCAGTATTTT. J is TRBJ2-3 and V is TRBV5-1; the D gene is possibly TRBD1 (7 bases). Germline assignment: CDR1 SGHRS and CDR2 YFSETQ. Trimming took 4 bases from V and 2 from J, leaving 11 bases between them. The CDR3 has 14 residues. Variable domain in full (rest from reference TRBV5-1 and TRBJ2-3): KAGVTQTPRYLIKTRGQQVTLSCSPISGHRSVSWYQQTPGQGLQFLFEYFSETQRNKGNFPGRFSGRQFSNSRSEMNVSTLELGDSALYLCASSAGQNTDTQYFGPGTRLTVL.

Of note for this clone: Other DNA sequences within the sample encode an identical CDR3. V usage is TRBV15 and J usage is TRBJ2-5; D gene ambiguous. Per the germline V gene, CDR1 is LNHNV and CDR2 is YYDKDF (reference sequence). Trimming stripped 0 bases from V and 3 bases from J, with 5 bases between. CDR3 length: 13 residues. CDR3 DNA: TGTGCCACCAGCAGAGACCGAGAAGAGACCCAGTACTTC. Amino acid sequence: CATSRDREETQYF.

This clone turned up a few times. The chain recombines TRBV11-3 with TRBJ2-1, with unresolved D. This CDR3 contains 14 residues. Trimming left V 5 bases short and J 2 bases short, with 10 bases between. Germline CDR1 reads SGHNT; CDR2 reads YENEEA. CDR3 amino acids: CASSLSGAYNEQFF. The CDR3 DNA is TGTGCCAGCAGCCTATCCGGAGCCTACAATGAGCAGTTCTTC.

CDR3 protein: CASSEGSDSPLHF. CDR3 DNA: TGTGCCAGCAGTGAGGGGTCTGATTCACCCCTCCACTTT. The V and J genes are TRBV2 and TRBJ1-6; D is uncertain. V lost 3 bases and J 8 bases, leaving 8 bases between the germline ends. The CDR3 length is 13 residues. Germline CDR1 reads SNHLY; CDR2 reads FYNNEI.

A few counts support this clone. The chain couples TRBV25-1 to TRBJ2-7, with TRBD1 matching 10 bases. The CDR3 covers 15 residues. Germline CDR1 reads MGHDK; CDR2 reads SYGVNS. V gave up 4 bases and J gave up 1 base; unmatched junction bases: 4. CDR3 nucleotides: TGTGCCAGCAGTGGACGGGACAGGGGATCCTACGAGCAGTACTTC. Translating gives CASSGRDRGSYEQYF.

This rearrangement joins TRBV7-9 to TRBJ2-7; D is unresolved. The germline V and J ends were trimmed by 4 bases and 1 base, with 11 bases remaining between them. The CDR3 is 14 residues long. Germline CDR1 reads SEHNR; CDR2 reads FQNEAQ (reference sequence). The CDR3 DNA sequence: TGTGCCAGCAGCTCTAGATTACATTCCTACGAGCAGTACTTC. It translates to CASSSRLHSYEQYF.

Written as DNA, the CDR3 is TGTGCCACCAGACGGGACAGTGTTAACACCGGGGAGCTGTTTTTT. Translated: CATRRDSVNTGELFF. This rearrangement joins TRBV15 to TRBJ2-2; 7 bases agree with TRBD1. Germline CDR1 reads LNHNV; CDR2 reads YYDKDF (reference sequence). Germline trimming cut 6 bases from V and 2 bases from J; bases unmatched to any gene: 6. This CDR3 has 15 amino acids.

This clone was seen a handful of times. This chain uses TRBV14 with TRBJ2-5, with D uncertain. Judging by the DNA end, TRBJ2-4 fits better; the J call may be wrong. Germline lookup yields CDR1 SGHDN and CDR2 FVKESK. This CDR3 contains 12 residues. DNA for the CDR3: TGTGCCAGCAGCCAAGATTTCACCATTCAGTACTTC. Protein: CASSQDFTIQYF.

The genes are TRBV9 and TRBJ2-3, with 7 positions matching TRBD1. CDR3 length equals 16 residues. V dropped 0 bases and J dropped 3; count of bases not matched to a gene: 7. CDR1 and CDR2 from the germline V gene are SGDLS and YYNGEE. CDR3 DNA sequence: TGTGCCAGCAGCGTAGAGTTAGGGGGCCGAACAGATACGCAGTATTTT. It specifies CASSVELGGRTDTQYF.

This clone was counted between two and nine times. The chain couples TRBV19 to TRBJ1-5; 7 nucleotides align to TRBD1. Germline trimming cut 5 bases from V and 5 bases from J; bases unmatched to any gene: 6. CDR3 size: 14 residues. Germline-derived CDR1 and CDR2 are LNHDA and SQIVND (reference sequence). The CDR3 loop reads CASSESGGDQPQHF. The CDR3 DNA sequence: TGTGCCAGTAGTGAGTCAGGGGGAGATCAGCCCCAGCATTTT.

V gene TRBV6-5 combines with J gene TRBJ2-2; no definite D call. The CDR3 extends over 16 amino acids. Germline CDR1 and CDR2: MNHEY and SVGAGI. V shed 2 bases and J shed 0 bases, with 10 bases lying between them. This CDR3 reads CASSYGAFANTGELFF. The CDR3 coding sequence is TGTGCCAGCAGTTACGGAGCGTTCGCGAACACCGGGGAGCTGTTTTTT.

The chain combines TRBV19 with TRBJ2-3; 7 nucleotides agree with TRBD2. Trimming at V came to 3 bases and at J to 2 bases, leaving 17 bases not matched to a gene. This CDR3 is built from 19 residues. Per germline, CDR1 LNHDA and CDR2 SQIVND (reference sequence). The CDR3 protein is CASSMRSPAGGGNTDTQYF. For the CDR3, the DNA is TGTGCCAGTAGTATGAGATCTCCCGCCGGCGGGGGAAACACAGATACGCAGTATTTT.